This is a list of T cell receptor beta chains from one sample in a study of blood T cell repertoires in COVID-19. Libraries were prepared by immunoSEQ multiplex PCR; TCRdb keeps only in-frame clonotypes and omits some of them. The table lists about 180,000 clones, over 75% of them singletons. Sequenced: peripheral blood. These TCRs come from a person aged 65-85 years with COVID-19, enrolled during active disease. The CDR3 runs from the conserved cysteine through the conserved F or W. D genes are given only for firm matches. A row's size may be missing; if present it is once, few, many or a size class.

CASSSGTSSNTDTQYF	TGCGCCAGCAGCTCAGGGACTAGCTCAAACACAGATACGCAGTATTTT	TRBJ2-3	TRBV5-1	TRBD2	few	16
CASSDSGEDYEQYF	TGTGCCAGTAGTGATAGCGGGGAGGACTACGAGCAGTACTTC	TRBJ2-7	TRBV19	TRBD2	.	14
CASSPWTGSGANVLTF	TGTGCCAGCAGTCCATGGACAGGTTCTGGGGCCAACGTCCTGACTTTC	TRBJ2-6	TRBV28	TRBD1	.	16
CASSISLNRGTGTDTQYF	TGTGCCAGTAGTATATCCTTGAACAGGGGGACCGGCACAGATACGCAGTATTTT	TRBJ2-3	TRBV19	TRBD1	.	18
CASSFDGGAHNEQFF	TGTGCCAGCAGCTTCGACGGGGGTGCCCACAATGAGCAGTTCTTC	TRBJ2-1	TRBV7-9	.	.	15
CASSSLEISGRHTGELFF	TGTGCCAGCAGCTCCCTCGAGATCAGCGGGAGGCATACCGGGGAGCTGTTTTTT	TRBJ2-2	TRBV7-2	TRBD2	few	18
CASSLGPYNSPLHF	TGTGCCAGCAGTTTGGGGCCCTATAATTCACCCCTCCACTTT	TRBJ1-6	TRBV27	.	.	14
CASSLSRLPRVDSPLHF	TGTGCCAGCAGCTTAAGCCGACTGCCCCGGGTCGATTCACCCCTCCACTTT	TRBJ1-6	TRBV7-2	.	few	17
CATSIPGTGNTIYF	TGTGCCACCAGCATCCCAGGGACTGGAAACACCATATATTTT	TRBJ1-3	TRBV15	.	.	14
CASSLPGGFGYTF	TGCGCCAGCAGCTTGCCAGGGGGCTTTGGCTACACCTTC	TRBJ1-2	TRBV5-1	TRBD1	.	13
CASSYRTYRDGLPNEKLFF	TGCGCCAGCAGCTACCGGACATACCGAGATGGGCTGCCTAATGAAAAACTGTTTTTT	TRBJ1-4	TRBV5-1	.	.	19
CASSPSHRTENTEAFF	TGTGCCAGCTCACCTTCGCACCGGACAGAGAACACTGAAGCTTTCTTT	TRBJ1-1	TRBV18	.	.	16
CASRGRGDTQYF	TGTGCCAGCAGGGGGCGCGGAGATACGCAGTATTTT	TRBJ2-3	TRBV12-3/TRBV12-4	.	.	12
CASSLYPRQGYTF	TGTGCCAGCAGTTTGTATCCTAGGCAGGGCTACACCTTC	TRBJ1-2	TRBV12-3/TRBV12-4	.	.	13
CASSETGVGDEQFF	TGTGCCAGCAGTGAGACAGGTGTAGGGGATGAGCAGTTCTTC	TRBJ2-1	TRBV6-4	.	.	14
CASSGFSGGITYEQYF	TGTGCCAGCAGTGGGTTTAGCGGGGGGATTACCTACGAGCAGTACTTC	TRBJ2-7	TRBV2	TRBD2	.	16
CASSLDPGTHTEAFF	TGTGCCAGCAGCTTAGACCCAGGCACCCACACTGAAGCTTTCTTT	TRBJ1-1	TRBV7-3	.	.	15
CASRSRGQGAYTGELFF	TGTGCCAGCAGAAGTCGGGGACAGGGGGCCTACACCGGGGAGCTGTTTTTT	TRBJ2-2	TRBV25-1	TRBD1	.	17
CAISESGLTGGNQPQHF	TGTGCCATCAGTGAGTCGGGTTTGACAGGGGGCAATCAGCCCCAGCATTTT	TRBJ1-5	TRBV10-3	TRBD1	.	17
CASSQSYGQTNYGYTF	TGTGCCAGCAGCCAGTCATATGGACAGACTAACTATGGCTACACCTTC	TRBJ1-2	TRBV3-1/TRBV3-2	.	.	16
CSVEGTGPNTDTQYF	TGCAGCGTTGAGGGGACAGGGCCGAACACAGATACGCAGTATTTT	TRBJ2-3	TRBV29-1	TRBD1	.	15
CASSLGGTGPNTEAFF	TGTGCCAGCAGCTTAGGCGGGACAGGCCCGAACACTGAAGCTTTCTTT	TRBJ1-1	TRBV7-9	TRBD1	.	16
CATGRGNYNSPLHF	TGTGCCACGGGCAGGGGGAACTATAATTCACCCCTCCACTTT	TRBJ1-6	TRBV25-1	TRBD1	few	14
CATSKRTPPAQYF	TGTGCCACCAGTAAGCGGACTCCCCCTGCGCAGTATTTT	TRBJ2-3	TRBV24-1	.	few	13
CRAGIIYTF	TGCAGGGCCGGGATAATCTACACCTTC	TRBJ1-2	TRBV20-1	.	.	9
CASSLGGHRNTIYF	TGTGCCAGCAGCTTAGGAGGGCACAGAAACACCATATATTTT	TRBJ1-3	TRBV7-9	.	.	14
CASSIDRVGGYTF	TGCGCCAGCAGCATCGACAGGGTCGGAGGCTACACCTTC	TRBJ1-2	TRBV5-1	TRBD1	.	13
CASSPMRVTDEQFF	TGTGCCAGCAGTCCCATGCGGGTAACAGATGAGCAGTTCTTC	TRBJ2-1	TRBV27	.	.	14
CASTPASAGELFF	TGTGCCAGCACCCCAGCGAGCGCCGGGGAGCTGTTTTTT	TRBJ2-2	TRBV7-2	.	.	13
CASSRRGTYEQYF	TGTGCCAGCAGTCGCCGGGGGACCTACGAGCAGTACTTC	TRBJ2-7	TRBV6-5	.	.	13
CASSLSGLSSYEQYF	TGCGCCAGCAGCTTGTCGGGACTAAGCTCCTACGAGCAGTACTTC	TRBJ2-7	TRBV5-1	TRBD2	.	15
CASSQVLSGELFF	TGTGCCAGCAGCCAAGTTTTATCCGGGGAGCTGTTTTTT	TRBJ2-2	TRBV14	.	.	13
CASIEAPGLSEQFF	TGTGCCAGCATAGAAGCGCCGGGGTTAAGTGAGCAGTTCTTC	TRBJ2-1	TRBV7-2	.	.	14
CASSQGLAGTGELFF	TGTGCCAGCAGCCAGGGACTAGCGGGAACCGGGGAGCTGTTTTTT	TRBJ2-2	TRBV3-1/TRBV3-2	TRBD2	.	15
CASSREQIGTSNTEAFF	TGTGCCAGCAGCCGAGAACAGATCGGGACATCGAACACTGAAGCTTTCTTT	TRBJ1-1	TRBV2	.	once	17
CASSETQWSDHQPQHF	TGTGCCAGCAGTGAAACCCAGTGGTCAGATCACCAGCCCCAGCATTTT	TRBJ1-5	TRBV6-1	.	.	16
CATSRDLGLTGENSPLHF	TGTGCCACCAGCAGAGATCTAGGTTTGACAGGAGAAAATTCACCCCTCCACTTT	TRBJ1-6	TRBV15	.	.	18
CASSLGMGGTQYF	TGTGCCAGCAGCTTGGGAATGGGAGGCACGCAGTATTTT	TRBJ2-3	TRBV5-6	.	.	13
CASQSTETQYF	TGTGCCAGCCAATCGACTGAGACCCAGTACTTC	TRBJ2-5	TRBV6-5	.	.	11
CASSPQGASEKLFF	TGTGCCAGTAGTCCCCAGGGGGCCAGTGAAAAACTGTTTTTT	TRBJ1-4	TRBV19	TRBD1	once	14
CASRTSGGNTGELFF	TGCGCCAGCAGGACTAGTGGTGGTAACACCGGGGAGCTGTTTTTT	TRBJ2-2	TRBV5-1	.	.	15
CASSSFPPYRDNQPQHF	TGTGCCAGCAGTTCGTTCCCCCCATACAGGGACAATCAGCCCCAGCATTTT	TRBJ1-5	TRBV7-9	.	.	17
CASSQDETGYEKLFF	TGTGCCAGCAGCCAAGATGAAACAGGGTATGAAAAACTGTTTTTT	TRBJ1-4	TRBV3-1/TRBV3-2	.	few	15
CASSGLDRGNTEAFF	TGCGCCAGCAGCGGGCTTGACAGGGGCAACACTGAAGCTTTCTTT	TRBJ1-1	TRBV5-1	TRBD1	.	15
CASSADRFDTGELFF	TGTGCCAGCAGCGCGGACAGGTTCGACACCGGGGAGCTGTTTTTT	TRBJ2-2	TRBV6-2/TRBV6-3	TRBD1	once	15